Listed below are T cell receptor beta chains from one sample, sequenced in a study of shared clonotypes between healthy human individuals. Repertoires were generated with immunoSEQ multiplex PCR, while TCRdb's copy carries only in-frame clones and drops some. This sample has 2.5 million or so clones, with approximately 94% found just once. Sequences were obtained from naive CD4+ T cells sorted from blood. The receptors shown here come from a young man in good health. Each CDR3 is given with its conserved first and last residue. The D gene is left open where the match is weak. The size of a clone is reported for some rows only, either as once, few or many, or as a class for expanded clones.

size	V	D	J	DNA	CDR3
-	TRBV2	-	TRBJ1-6	TGTGCCAGCAGTCCACGGAAAGATAATTCACCCCTCCACTTT	CASSPRKDNSPLHF
once	TRBV5-6	-	TRBJ2-3	TGTGCCAGCAGCTTGCAGGGAACAGATACGCAGTATTTT	CASSLQGTDTQYF
-	TRBV12-5	-	TRBJ1-5	TGTGCTAGTGGTTTGGTTCCGGAAGGGATACATCAGCCCCAGCATTTT	CASGLVPEGIHQPQHF
once	TRBV27	TRBD2	TRBJ2-2	TGTGCCAGCAGTAACCGGGGGGGCCGGACCGGGGAGCTGTTTTTT	CASSNRGGRTGELFF
-	TRBV5-1	TRBD1	TRBJ2-4	TGCGCCAGCAGCTTGGGGAGTACGGGACAGGGTGCCAAAAACATTCAGTACTTC	CASSLGSTGQGAKNIQYF
-	TRBV4-1	TRBD1	TRBJ2-7	TGCGCCAGCAGCCCAGGAGGACAGGGACCCTACGAGCAGTACTTC	CASSPGGQGPYEQYF
-	TRBV7-2	TRBD1	TRBJ1-2	TGTGCCAGCAGCTTCACCCGACAGGGGAAAGGCTACACCTTC	CASSFTRQGKGYTF
few	TRBV19	-	TRBJ1-2	TGTGCCAGTAGCACGGGGCAGGGCCGAGGCTACACCTTC	CASSTGQGRGYTF
-	TRBV7-9	-	TRBJ1-5	TGTGCCAGCAGCTTCGGGATGGGCAATCAGCCCCAGCATTTT	CASSFGMGNQPQHF
-	TRBV27	-	TRBJ2-1	TGTGCCAGCAGTCCACGGGGAGGGGGCCTCAATGAGCAGTTCTTC	CASSPRGGGLNEQFF
-	TRBV18	-	TRBJ1-5	TGTGCCAGCTCACAGAACAATCAGCCCCAGCATTTT	CASSQNNQPQHF
-	TRBV4-1	TRBD2	TRBJ2-1	TGCGCCAGCAGCCAAGATGGTAGCGGGGGACTCAATGAGCAGTTCTTC	CASSQDGSGGLNEQFF
-	TRBV7-8	-	TRBJ2-7	TGTGCCAGCAGCTTAGTGGCAGGGAACTACGAGCAGTACTTC	CASSLVAGNYEQYF
-	TRBV10-3	TRBD1	TRBJ2-2	TGTGCCATCAGTGACTCAGGGGGCTTAGGCGGGGAGCTGTTTTTT	CAISDSGGLGGELFF
-	TRBV19	-	TRBJ2-2	TGTGCCAGTAGTCTCGACAGGTCCTCCACCGGGGAGCTGTTTTTT	CASSLDRSSTGELFF
-	TRBV5-1	-	TRBJ2-1	TGCGCCAGCAGCTTGGAGTGGAGCTCCTACAATGAGCAGTTCTTC	CASSLEWSSYNEQFF
-	TRBV28	TRBD2	TRBJ2-7	TGTGCCAGCAGTCCCGTAGCGGGGGGGTGGTACGAGCAGTACTTC	CASSPVAGGWYEQYF
-	TRBV5-4	TRBD1	TRBJ2-3	TGTGCCAGCAGCATAGGACAGGGAGGAGGGCCCGATACGCAGTATTTT	CASSIGQGGGPDTQYF
once	TRBV2	TRBD1	TRBJ1-1	TGTGCCACAGGGACAGGCCGAGGGACTGAAGCTTTCTTT	CATGTGRGTEAFF
-	TRBV5-1	TRBD1	TRBJ2-6	TGCGCCAGCAGCTACGGACAGGGGGCCGTGTCTGGGGCCAACGTCCTGACTTTC	CASSYGQGAVSGANVLTF
-	TRBV30	-	TRBJ2-5	TGTGCCTGGACCAGGGTCGGGGAGACCCAGTACTTC	CAWTRVGETQYF
-	TRBV15	TRBD2	TRBJ2-3	TGTGCCACCAGCAGAGATAGGACTAGCGGGGGCTGGACAGATACGCAGTATTTT	CATSRDRTSGGWTDTQYF
-	TRBV7-2	-	TRBJ1-1	TGTGCCAGCAGCTTATCCTACCTGAACACTGAAGCTTTCTTT	CASSLSYLNTEAFF
-	TRBV23-1	TRBD2	TRBJ2-7	TGCGCCAGTATCGCCGGGGGGGCCGGGGGTCCCCGGAGGGGCGAGCAGTACTTC	CASIAGGAGGPRRGEQYF
-	TRBV28	-	TRBJ1-1	TGTGCCAGCAGTTTAGGTGGGGGGGAAGCTTTCTTT	CASSLGGGEAFF
-	TRBV28	-	TRBJ2-5	TGTGCCAGCAGTTTTAGATTATGGACGATTGGGGAGACCCAGTACTTC	CASSFRLWTIGETQYF
once	TRBV7-6	-	TRBJ1-6	TGTGCCAGCAGCCAGTCCAGCTCCTATAATTCACCCCTCCACTTT	CASSQSSSYNSPLHF
-	TRBV11-1	-	TRBJ2-1	TGTGCCAGCAGCTCCTCAGGGAGTTTGGTGAATGAGCAGTTCTTC	CASSSSGSLVNEQFF